The 11 T cell receptor beta chains below come from one sample, sequenced in a study of cytomegalovirus exposure and HLA in healthy donors. Vbeta (60) and Jbeta (13) primers were used in the PCR. Sequenced by immunoSEQ multiplex PCR; TCRdb stores in-frame clones only, minus some. The table lists tens of thousands of clones, 77% of them singletons. The sample consisted of PBMCs. These receptors all come from a man aged 50 to 59 in good health and CMV-seropositive.

The rearrangement joins TRBV7-6 to TRBJ2-7; 9 bases align to TRBD2. The CDR3 is made up of 15 amino acids. Germline V lookup: CDR1 SGHVS, CDR2 FNYEAQ. V was clipped by 0 bases and J by 5 bases; unmatched bases: 5. The CDR3 coding sequence is TGTGCCAGCAGCTTAGCTGGCGGGAGGGGAAACGAGCAGTACTTC. Translated, it gives CASSLAGGRGNEQYF. Complete variable domain (other parts from reference TRBV7-6 and TRBJ2-7): GAGVSQSPRYKVTKRGQDVALRCDPISGHVSLYWYRQALGQGPEFLTYFNYEAQQDKSGLPNDRFSAERPEGSISTLTIQRTEQRDSAMYRCASSLAGGRGNEQYFGPGTRLTVT.

As to this clone: An end of the junction does not agree with germline; a read error may underlie this. The chain links TRBV30 to TRBJ2-6, with a weak D call TRBD1 (5 bases). The CDR3 is 15 residues long. Germline V gene data show CDR1 as GTSNPN and CDR2 as SVGIG (reference sequence). The CDR3 protein is CAWSVPGSGANGLTF. The CDR3 DNA follows: TGTGCCTGGAGTGTACCGGGCTCTGGGGCCAACGGCCTGACTTTC.

This clone has a handful of counts. The chain employs TRBV7-3 and TRBJ2-1; D not resolved. Trimming removed 0 bases from V and 7 bases from J, with 7 bases in between. The CDR3 is 13 residues long. In germline, CDR1 is SGHTA, CDR2 FQGTGA. The CDR3 spells CASSLTVQNEQFF. Here the CDR3 DNA reads TGTGCCAGCAGCTTAACCGTCCAGAATGAGCAGTTCTTC.

This chain links TRBV2 with TRBJ1-6, with D possibly matching TRBD1 (6 bases). Germline CDR1 reads SNHLY; CDR2 reads FYNNEI. Between the trimmed V and J ends, which lost 9 bases and 0 bases, there was a span of 18 bases. This CDR3 contains 17 residues. CDR3 in DNA: TGTGCCAGTTTGGGGGCGGAAACTAGCTCCTATAATTCACCCCTCCACTTT. As protein: CASLGAETSSYNSPLHF.

The chain carries TRBV25-1 and TRBJ2-1; D gene ambiguous. The CDR3 has 14 amino acids. Germline lookup yields CDR1 MGHDK and CDR2 SYGVNS. V shed 6 bases and J shed 0 bases, with 9 bases lying between them. The CDR3 DNA sequence: TGTGCCAGCAGCCATCGGAGCTCCTACAATGAGCAGTTCTTC. Protein sequence: CASSHRSSYNEQFF.

The rearrangement links TRBV11-1 to TRBJ2-7; a weak D match, TRBD2 (6 bases). This CDR3 spans 15 amino acids. CDR1 and CDR2 from the germline V gene are SGHAT and FQDESV (reference sequence). Trimming pared 0 bases from V and 0 bases from J, leaving 9 bases between. CDR3 bases: TGTGCCAGCAGCTTAGCGTCACTAGCCTCCTACGAGCAGTACTTC. This sequence encodes CASSLASLASYEQYF.

The chain recombines TRBV4-2 with TRBJ2-6, with D uncertain. Per germline, CDR1 LGHNA and CDR2 YNFKEQ. V lost 3 bases and J lost 0, with 12 bases in between. The CDR3 has 17 amino acids. This chain's CDR3 is CASSHADTSSGANVLTF. The CDR3 nucleotides are TGTGCCAGCAGCCACGCGGATACCAGCTCTGGGGCCAACGTCCTGACTTTC.

In its sample, this clone was seen a few times. This sequence joins TRBV7-8 and TRBJ2-1; 9 bases align to TRBD2. From germline, CDR1 is SGHVS and CDR2 FQNEAQ. This CDR3 is built from 15 residues. With V trimmed by 3 bases and J by 0 bases, 0 bases remained unmatched. CDR3 sequence (DNA): TGTGCCAGCAGCTTTAGCGGGAGCTCCTACAATGAGCAGTTCTTC. It codes for CASSFSGSSYNEQFF.

The chain recombines TRBV12-5 with TRBJ2-3; TRBD1 is a possible D gene (6 bases). CDR1 LGHNT and CDR2 FRNRAP come from the germline V gene. V lost 6 bases and J 6 bases, leaving 13 bases between the germline ends. The CDR3 extends over 13 amino acids. CDR3 protein: CASGTTGRDTQYF. CDR3 bases: TGTGCTAGTGGCACCACAGGGCGGGATACGCAGTATTTT.

This chain uses TRBV5-1 with TRBJ2-1; TRBD2 agrees at 14 bases. The CDR3 is 13 amino acids. J gave up 15 bases and V 4 bases, and 6 bases lay outside the gene matches. Germline-derived CDR1 and CDR2 are SGHRS and YFSETQ. The CDR3 DNA reads TGCGCCAGCAGCCCGGGACTAGCGGGAGAAGCGTTCTTC. The encoded protein is CASSPGLAGEAFF. Looking up the rest from reference TRBV5-1 and TRBJ2-1 gives the full variable domain: KAGVTQTPRYLIKTRGQQVTLSCSPISGHRSVSWYQQTPGQGLQFLFEYFSETQRNKGNFPGRFSGRQFSNSRSEMNVSTLELGDSALYLCASSPGLAGEAFFGPGTRLTVL.

This chain joins TRBV25-1 and TRBJ2-2; 7 bases are a match to TRBD1. The CDR3 consists of 14 residues. Looked up from germline, CDR1 is MGHDK and CDR2 is SYGVNS. V shed 9 bases, J shed 3 bases, and the junction held 7 bases outside the gene matches. CDR3 region: CASNPGTDTGELFF. CDR3 bases: TGTGCCAGTAATCCCGGGACAGACACCGGGGAGCTGTTTTTT.